This T cell receptor (beta chain) came from a study of T cells in Graves' hyperthyroidism and ophthalmopathy. Patients aged 18 to 65 had newly diagnosed hyperthyroidism of under 2 months' duration. Authors of the study amplified TCR beta CDR3 regions from RNA transcripts. First-round RT-PCR of the TCR CDR3 relied on the HTBI primer set. MiXCR, applied by TCRdb to the multiplex PCR reads, yields one record per CDR3 protein. The table includes about 200,000 distinct CDR3 sequences, about a sixth detected once. This clonotype was seen many times. V shed 3 bases and J 6 bases; nucleotides not matched to a gene: 16. CDR3 length: 17 residues. Germline values: CDR1 GTSNPN, CDR2 SVGIG (reference sequence).

This receptor was taken from a woman between 45 and 60 years old with Graves' hyperthyroidism. The sequencing input was blood. The rearrangement joins TRBV30 to TRBJ2-3; the match to TRBD2 covers 9 bases. CDR3 bases: TGTGCCTGGAGCACAAACTTAAGACTAGCGGCCCGTGATACGCAGTATTTT. Protein: CAWSTNLRLAARDTQYF.